The rows below give T cell receptor beta chains drawn from one sample of a study of CD8 T cells in ankylosing spondylitis. TCRdb used MiXCR to reprocess the 5' RACE reads, holding one entry per CDR3 protein. The table has under 950,000 distinct CDR3 sequences, around 19% seen once. Sequencing was performed on blood, either unsorted or a sorted T cell fraction (not recorded which). The receptor source for this set is a male donor with ankylosing spondylitis. The CDR3 runs from the conserved cysteine through the conserved F or W.

V	J	CDR3
TRBV2	TRBJ2-7	CASSNTGTSAYEQYF
TRBV7-3	TRBJ2-1	CASSFRGAGAYNEQFF
TRBV10-3	TRBJ1-1	CAISTGGTEAFF
TRBV20-1	TRBJ2-7	CSAAQGLLNEQYF
TRBV6-1	TRBJ2-1	CASSEAQGTGVSDEQFF
TRBV3-1	TRBJ2-7	CASSQELVSYEQYF
TRBV28	TRBJ1-5	CASQTDGSFNQPQHF
TRBV20-1	TRBJ2-1	CSAPRGLHNEQFF
TRBV6-5	TRBJ2-7	CASSSPRTRFIYEQYF
TRBV20-1	TRBJ2-2	CSARGSGRTGELFF
TRBV12-3/TRBV12-4	TRBJ2-6	CASHYSGANVLTF
TRBV19	TRBJ1-1	CASSRAGTAKNTEAFF
TRBV6-2/TRBV6-3	TRBJ2-3	CASRIGGQGDGDTQYF